This record concerns one TCR beta chain sequence. In germline, CDR1 is MNHNY, CDR2 SVGAGI (reference sequence). The CDR3 consists of 15 residues. Trimming took 6 bases from V and 2 from J; bases not matched to a gene: 9. Per the authors' pipeline: It was from reference gene primer amplification that nucleated cell counts were estimated. Here immunoSEQ multiplex PCR was the method, and the copy in TCRdb shows in-frame clones only, minus some. V and J calls and clone size are those listed in that table; D and trimming were worked out from the DNA. The sample lists some 150,000 clones; 70% to 85% were seen once. The data derive from a study of blood T cell repertoires in COVID-19. The wider study: Italy, Spain and the United States were the sources of the convalescent and acute COVID-19 samples. From T cells, B-cell-depleted T cells, or PBMCs came the material, which was cDNA or gDNA.

The clonotype was recovered from a woman between 50 and 59 years old with acute or convalescent COVID-19. Sequencing input: peripheral blood. The gene calls are TRBV6-6 and TRBJ2-7; TRBD2 matches at 8 bases. The CDR3 region has the DNA TGTGCCAGCAGAGCGAAGCGGGAGTACACCTACGAGCAGTACTTC. Protein sequence: CASRAKREYTYEQYF.